This T cell receptor beta chain was identified in a study of beta chain features in type 1 diabetes. Regarding the study as a whole: More deletions and fewer insertions at VDJ junctions were found in patients with type 1 diabetes. Relative to healthy donors, patients appeared to have naive, central memory and Treg TCRB repertoires that were more similar.

This clone was observed a handful of times. Its target is not known. CDR3 length: 15 residues. Looked up from germline, CDR1 is SGDLS and CDR2 is YYNGEE. V lost 2 bases and J 7 bases, leaving 15 bases between the germline ends. Of the isolated RNA, all was reverse transcribed, and so the sequenced material was expressed TCRB transcripts. The protocol was immunoSEQ multiplex PCR, while the TCRdb copy is restricted to in-frame clones and leaves out a portion. The sample lists 450,000 to 550,000 clones, approximately 28% occurring once. Sequenced input: naive CD4+ T cells from blood. This clonotype was sampled from a man aged 18 to 30 in good health. The chain joins TRBV9 to TRBJ2-2, with D hard to call. The DNA for the CDR3 is TGTGCCAGCAGCGTTGGGCTAGATCAATTCGGGGAGCTGTTTTTT. It translates to CASSVGLDQFGELFF.